A single sample is the source of the 14 T cell receptor beta chains below, sequenced in a study of blood T cell repertoires in COVID-19. Profiling relied on immunoSEQ multiplex PCR, and the TCRdb table lists in-frame clones only, not all of them. The data hold 100,000 to 150,000 clones, with 81% observed a single time. Sequencing used peripheral blood. Every receptor here comes from a man aged 30 to 39 with COVID-19, enrolled during active disease.

This rearrangement joins TRBV19 to TRBJ2-5, with D tentatively TRBD2 (6 bases). Trimming removed 3 bases at V and 2 bases at J, with 10 bases between. The V gene's germline CDR1 is LNHDA and CDR2 SQIVND (reference sequence). The CDR3 has 14 residues. For the CDR3, the DNA is TGTGCCAGTAGTATGGAGGGTTCGCAAGAGACCCAGTACTTC. This gives the protein CASSMEGSQETQYF.

The rearrangement joins TRBV7-2 to TRBJ2-3; 14 nucleotides line up with TRBD2. This CDR3 has 16 amino acids. Trimming took 6 bases from V and 3 from J; bases not matched to a gene: 5. The germline gives CDR1 SGHTA, CDR2 FQGNSA. CDR3 nucleotides: TGTGCCAGCAGATTGGGACTAGCGGGGGATACAGATACGCAGTATTTT. Translating gives CASRLGLAGDTDTQYF.

This clone has just a few counts. The chain uses TRBV19 and TRBJ1-1; D remains ambiguous. The CDR3 totals 16 residues. Germline CDR1 LNHDA, CDR2 SQIVND (reference sequence). The V end lost 3 bases, the J end lost 4 bases, and 18 bases lay between the germline ends. Here the CDR3 DNA reads TGTGCCAGTAGTATGGACCGCTCCCTAGGGAGCACTGAAGCTTTCTTT. Amino acid sequence: CASSMDRSLGSTEAFF.

The chain joins TRBV18 to TRBJ1-5; 9 positions agree with TRBD1. Germline V gene lookup returns CDR1 KGHSH and CDR2 LQKENI. The CDR3 runs 13 residues. V shed 6 bases, J shed 7 bases, and the junction held 4 bases outside the gene matches. As DNA, the CDR3 is TGTGCCAGCTCTACAGGGGGCCGGCAGCCCCAGCATTTT. Its translation: CASSTGGRQPQHF.

V gene TRBV9 combines with J gene TRBJ1-6; a possible D gene is TRBD1 (5 bases). The CDR3 totals 15 residues. From germline, CDR1 is SGDLS and CDR2 YYNGEE. The V end was cut by 1 base, the J end by 10 bases, with 15 bases between. The CDR3 nucleotides are TGTGCCAGCAGCGTAACCGACAGTAGAACCTCACCCCTCCACTTT. Protein sequence: CASSVTDSRTSPLHF.

This clone was recorded a few times. The V call is TRBV28, the J call TRBJ2-6; 7 bases are a match to TRBD1. Germline V CDR1 and CDR2: MDHEN, SYDVKM. V lost 5 bases, J lost 2 bases, and 6 bases stayed unmatched. The CDR3 runs 16 residues. The CDR3 bases are TGTGCCAGCAGTCCAGGGACAGCCACTGGGGCCAACGTCCTGACTTTC. It codes for CASSPGTATGANVLTF.

This clone was observed a handful of times. V is TRBV5-5 and J is TRBJ2-1; TRBD2 aligns across 13 bases. The CDR3 covers 17 residues. Germline assignment: CDR1 SGHKS and CDR2 YYEKEE (reference sequence). With 4 bases clipped from V and 4 bases from J, the junction kept 8 bases outside the gene matches. CDR3 coding DNA: TGTGCCAGCAGCGAGGAGGGACTAGCGGGACCATACAATGAGCAGTTCTTC. Translating it yields CASSEEGLAGPYNEQFF.

This rearrangement joins TRBV6-5 to TRBJ2-1; D call uncertain. The CDR3 consists of 13 residues. Between the trimmed V and J ends, which lost 7 bases and 4 bases, there was a span of 11 bases. Germline V lookup: CDR1 MNHEY, CDR2 SVGAGI. The DNA of the CDR3 is TGTGCCAGCAATCCTAGTGGGTACAATGAGCAGTTCTTC. Amino acid sequence: CASNPSGYNEQFF.

The genes are TRBV3-1 (or the pseudogene TRBV3-2) and TRBJ1-5; D unresolved. V was trimmed by 3 bases and J by 9 bases, leaving 12 bases between them. The CDR3 contains 13 residues. Per germline, CDR1 LGHDT and CDR2 YNNKEL (reference sequence). The CDR3 DNA reads as TGTGCCAGCAGCCACGACGGCCGGAGGCCCCAGCATTTT. The encoded protein is CASSHDGRRPQHF.

This sequence joins TRBV27 and TRBJ2-3; no reliable D call. The CDR3 covers 13 residues. Trimming cost V 3 bases and J 5 bases, with 9 bases left between them. Germline V gene lookup returns CDR1 MNHEY and CDR2 SMNVEV (reference sequence). CDR3 in DNA: TGTGCCAGCAGTTTCGCCCCCAGAGATACGCAGTATTTT. Translating it yields CASSFAPRDTQYF.

The V gene is TRBV29-1, the J gene TRBJ1-1; no firm D call. The CDR3 extends over 15 amino acids. The germline V and J ends were trimmed by 0 bases and 1 base, with 12 bases remaining between them. Germline CDR1 SQVTM, CDR2 ANQGSEA. CDR3 bases: TGCAGCGTTGAAGATCCGGGGAAGGAGAACACTGAAGCTTTCTTT. It codes for CSVEDPGKENTEAFF.

This clone has a single count. J is TRBJ1-3 and V is TRBV5-1, with 7 bases lining up with TRBD1. The germline CDR1 and CDR2 sequences are SGHRS and YFSETQ. The V and J ends lost 4 bases and 4 bases, in that order; junction bases with no gene match: 11. The CDR3 is made up of 16 amino acids. The CDR3 loop reads CASSLGQPFSGNTIYF. The CDR3 bases are TGCGCCAGCAGCCTGGGACAGCCGTTCTCCGGAAACACCATATATTTT.

For the CDR3, the DNA is TGTGCCAGCAGCCCAGGACAGGGCTATGGCTACACCTTC. This codes for CASSPGQGYGYTF. The V gene is TRBV7-9, the J gene TRBJ1-2; 8 nucleotides match TRBD1. The CDR3 runs 13 residues. Germline trimming cut 5 bases from V and 4 bases from J; bases unmatched to any gene: 3. Germline CDR1 SEHNR, CDR2 FQNEAQ (reference sequence).

J is TRBJ1-2 and V is TRBV6-2 or TRBV6-3; D might be TRBD1 (6 bases). Between the trimmed V and J ends, which lost 4 bases and 8 bases, there was a span of 11 bases. This CDR3 is built from 12 residues. CDR1 and CDR2 from the germline V gene are MNHEY and SVGEGT. CDR3 in amino acids: CASSSYRAGYTF. CDR3 DNA sequence: TGTGCCAGCAGTTCATACAGGGCGGGCTACACCTTC.